This entry lists 21 T cell receptor beta chains sequenced from one sample in a study of blood T cell repertoires in COVID-19. Profiling relied on immunoSEQ multiplex PCR, and the TCRdb table lists in-frame clones only, not all of them. The sample carries approximately 230,000 clones, roughly 87% recorded once. Source material: peripheral blood. These receptors originate from a man between 18 and 35 years old with active or convalescent COVID-19.

The chain uses TRBV19 and TRBJ1-5, with D unresolved. The CDR3 totals 14 residues. The V and J ends lost 3 bases and 3 bases respectively, with 9 bases between them. Germline CDR1 LNHDA, CDR2 SQIVND (reference sequence). This CDR3 reads CASSMGGYNQPQHF. The CDR3 bases are TGTGCCAGTAGTATGGGAGGCTACAATCAGCCCCAGCATTTT. Full variable domain (outside the CDR3, taken from reference TRBV19 and TRBJ1-5): DGGITQSPKYLFRKEGQNVTLSCEQNLNHDAMYWYRQDPGQGLRLIYYSQIVNDFQKGDIAEGYSVSREKKESFPLTVTSAQKNPTAFYLCASSMGGYNQPQHFGDGTRLSIL.

The chain combines TRBV28 with TRBJ2-7, with 12 bases aligning to TRBD1. V lost 6 bases to trimming and J lost 7 bases; unmatched junction nucleotides: 10. CDR3 size: 15 residues. The germline CDR1 and CDR2 sequences are MDHEN and SYDVKM. CDR3 residues: CASRPRDRGPGEQYF. The CDR3, as DNA: TGTGCCAGCAGACCAAGGGACAGGGGGCCGGGAGAGCAGTACTTC.

The V and J genes are TRBV4-1 and TRBJ2-2, with D uncertain. The CDR3 is 16 residues long. The V end lost 1 base, the J end lost 6 bases, and 15 bases lay between the germline ends. Germline V lookup: CDR1 MGHRA, CDR2 YSYEKL. For the CDR3, the DNA is TGCGCCAGCAGCCAAGCCCAGACCCCCGGGTCCGGGGAGCTGTTTTTT. It is translated as CASSQAQTPGSGELFF.

The V call is TRBV14, the J call TRBJ2-3; 7 positions agree with TRBD1. Trimming took 6 bases from V and 6 from J; bases not matched to a gene: 18. The length of the CDR3 is 17 residues. CDR1 SGHDN and CDR2 FVKESK come from the germline V gene. The CDR3 sequence: CASSRQGLRQGDDTQYF. The CDR3 bases are TGTGCCAGCAGTCGACAGGGATTGAGACAAGGAGACGATACGCAGTATTTT.

The rearrangement links TRBV7-2 to TRBJ1-2; possibly TRBD1 for D (6 bases). The CDR3 extends over 15 amino acids. V shed 2 bases and J shed 1 base, with 11 bases lying between them. Germline V gene data show CDR1 as SGHTA and CDR2 as FQGNSA. CDR3 region: CASSLQQGVNYGYTF. In nucleotides, the CDR3 is TGTGCCAGCAGCTTACAACAGGGCGTTAACTATGGCTACACCTTC.

This clone was seen once. The rearrangement joins TRBV4-2 to TRBJ2-3; no firm D call. CDR3 length: 16 amino acids. The V gene's germline CDR1 is LGHNA and CDR2 YNFKEQ. Trimming cost V 4 bases and J 3 bases, with 17 bases left between them. Here the CDR3 DNA reads TGTGCCAGCAGCCCCCATGTTAGTAGTCTAACAGATACGCAGTATTTT. Translation: CASSPHVSSLTDTQYF.

The chain links TRBV5-1 to TRBJ2-2; D is uncertain. CDR1 and CDR2 from the germline V gene are SGHRS and YFSETQ. This CDR3 is 17 amino acids long. The germline V and J ends were trimmed by 4 bases and 5 bases, with 21 bases remaining between them. CDR3 sequence: CASSHFFPGPLTGELFF. In DNA form, the CDR3 reads TGCGCCAGCAGCCACTTTTTTCCTGGGCCTCTGACCGGGGAGCTGTTTTTT.

The CDR3 loop is CASSQGFGLNYGYTF. CDR3 in DNA: TGTGCCAGCAGCCAAGGGTTTGGGCTTAACTATGGCTACACCTTC. The genes are TRBV14 and TRBJ1-2; D gene uncertain. The germline gives CDR1 SGHDN, CDR2 FVKESK. Trimming took off 1 base at V and 1 base at J, with 10 bases between the two ends. This CDR3 region has 15 residues.

As to this clone: This sample also contains other DNA sequences that code for the same CDR3. The rearrangement joins TRBV6-5 to TRBJ1-1; no clear D gene. This CDR3 contains 13 residues. The V end lost 3 bases, the J end lost 1 base, and 6 bases lay between the germline ends. Germline loops: CDR1 MNHEY, CDR2 SVGAGI. CDR3 sequence reads: CASSYSANTEAFF. CDR3 sequence (DNA): TGTGCCAGCAGTTATAGCGCGAACACTGAAGCTTTCTTT.

This CDR3 reads CASTTTGGGYTF. The CDR3 DNA sequence: TGTGCCAGCACTACCACAGGGGGTGGCTACACCTTC. J is TRBJ1-2 and V is TRBV12-3 or TRBV12-4; 8 positions agree with TRBD1. This CDR3 region has 12 residues. V trimming: 7 bases; J trimming: 7 bases; junction bases outside the gene matches: 5.

V is TRBV28 and J is TRBJ2-1; 7 positions agree with TRBD2. Germline CDR1 MDHEN, CDR2 SYDVKM. CDR3 size: 16 residues. The J segment lost 3 bases and the V segment lost 5 bases, leaving 10 bases of the junction unmatched. The CDR3, as DNA: TGTGCCAGCAGTCCCGGGGGAGCGGGACTCTACAATGAGCAGTTCTTC. Its translation is CASSPGGAGLYNEQFF.

This clone has more than one count but fewer than ten. The chain combines TRBV9 with TRBJ2-1, with a possible D match to TRBD1 (6 bases). CDR1 SGDLS and CDR2 YYNGEE come from the germline V gene. The CDR3 spans 15 residues. Trimming left V 0 bases short and J 5 bases short, with 12 bases between. CDR3 sequence (DNA): TGTGCCAGCAGCGTAGTATTGGGGGCGCACAATGAGCAGTTCTTC. Translating it yields CASSVVLGAHNEQFF.

This rearrangement joins TRBV27 to TRBJ1-1; a weak D match, TRBD1 (5 bases). This CDR3 spans 11 amino acids. Germline V gives CDR1 MNHEY, CDR2 SMNVEV (reference sequence). Trimming took off 2 bases at V and 7 bases at J, with 5 bases between the two ends. In DNA form, the CDR3 reads TGTGCCAGCAGTTTACAGGGTGAAGCTTTCTTT. This translates into CASSLQGEAFF.

In this sample, this clone turned up once. The J gene is TRBJ1-1, the V gene TRBV10-3, with 10 bases matching TRBD1. J was trimmed by 0 bases and V by 0 bases; bases with no gene match: 4. This CDR3 has 17 amino acids. CDR1 is ENHRY and CDR2 is SYGVKD in the germline V gene. The CDR3 DNA reads TGTGCCATCAGTGAGTCGGACAGGGGGACCATGAACACTGAAGCTTTCTTT. Translated: CAISESDRGTMNTEAFF.

The gene calls are TRBV28 and TRBJ1-6; no definite D call. Germline values: CDR1 MDHEN, CDR2 SYDVKM. The CDR3 length is 14 residues. The V and J ends lost 3 bases and 10 bases respectively, with 13 bases between them. This CDR3 is CASSLEGRRSPLHF. The CDR3 DNA is TGTGCCAGCAGTTTGGAAGGTCGCAGGTCACCCCTCCACTTT.

The gene calls are TRBV6-4 and TRBJ1-5; D gene unclear. Germline CDR1 and CDR2: MRHNA and SNTAGT. This CDR3 has 13 residues. Trimming took off 3 bases at V and 9 bases at J, with 12 bases between the two ends. In DNA, the CDR3 is TGTGCCAGCAGTGAAGGGTCAGCGGGGCCCCAGCATTTT. Its protein is CASSEGSAGPQHF.

This chain connects TRBV24-1 to TRBJ1-1, with D perhaps TRBD1 (5 bases). CDR1 is KGHDR and CDR2 is SFDVKD in the germline V gene. The CDR3 has 14 residues. The germline V and J ends were trimmed by 2 bases and 4 bases, with 10 bases remaining between them. The CDR3 bases are TGTGCCACCAGTGATTCCGCGGGACTCACTGAAGCTTTCTTT. This sequence encodes CATSDSAGLTEAFF.

The J gene is TRBJ1-1, the V gene TRBV18; D is uncertain. Between the trimmed V and J ends, which lost 9 bases and 0 bases, there was a span of 14 bases. The CDR3 is made up of 14 amino acids. Germline values: CDR1 KGHSH, CDR2 LQKENI. Here the CDR3 DNA reads TGTGCCAGTTCCAGGCCAGGCTTGAACACTGAAGCTTTCTTT. This translates into CASSRPGLNTEAFF.

V is TRBV7-3 and J is TRBJ1-5; no clear D gene. The CDR3 sequence is 12 residues long. V dropped 3 bases and J dropped 8 bases, with 8 bases sitting between them. The germline V gene has CDR1 SGHTA and CDR2 FQGTGA. CDR3 residues: CASSFQVEPQHF. CDR3 nucleotide sequence: TGTGCCAGCAGCTTTCAGGTTGAGCCCCAGCATTTT.

This chain links TRBV10-3 with TRBJ1-5, with a weak D call TRBD1 (5 bases). V shed 1 base and J shed 7 bases, with 17 bases lying between them. Germline lookup yields CDR1 ENHRY and CDR2 SYGVKD. The CDR3 contains 16 residues. CDR3 sequence: CAISEYEAGLGQPQHF. CDR3 nucleotide sequence: TGTGCCATCAGTGAGTACGAGGCAGGGCTTGGGCAGCCCCAGCATTTT.

The rearrangement links TRBV7-9 to TRBJ1-6; D ambiguous. The CDR3 is 14 residues long. Deletions cut 4 bases from V and 4 bases from J, with 8 bases between. CDR1 SEHNR and CDR2 FQNEAQ come from the germline V gene (reference sequence). CDR3 amino acids: CASSSEGYNSPLHF. CDR3 nucleotides: TGTGCCAGCAGCTCAGAGGGTTATAATTCACCCCTCCACTTT.